The clone carrying this T cell receptor (beta chain) was counted at least ten times. The data derive from a study of Graves' ophthalmopathy and Graves' hyperthyroidism. The CDR3 runs 16 residues. V trimming: 5 bases; J trimming: 11 bases; junction bases outside the gene matches: 18. From germline, CDR1 is SNHLY and CDR2 FYNNEI. RNA served as the template for amplifying TCR beta CDR3 regions. Second-round multiplex PCR came after a first-round RT-PCR that employed HTBI primers. TCRdb independently ran MiXCR on the multiplex PCR reads; one entry per CDR3 protein. Of 650,000 to 900,000 distinct CDR3 sequences listed, roughly two fifths are singletons.

This chain connects TRBV2 to TRBJ1-1; 9 bases agree with TRBD1. The receptor's source is an adult man with Graves' ophthalmopathy. The sequenced sample was peripheral blood. CDR3 DNA sequence: TGTGCCAGCAGTTTGAGCCCCGGGACAGGGACCTTTCTTGCTTTCTTT. Protein sequence: CASSLSPGTGTFLAFF.